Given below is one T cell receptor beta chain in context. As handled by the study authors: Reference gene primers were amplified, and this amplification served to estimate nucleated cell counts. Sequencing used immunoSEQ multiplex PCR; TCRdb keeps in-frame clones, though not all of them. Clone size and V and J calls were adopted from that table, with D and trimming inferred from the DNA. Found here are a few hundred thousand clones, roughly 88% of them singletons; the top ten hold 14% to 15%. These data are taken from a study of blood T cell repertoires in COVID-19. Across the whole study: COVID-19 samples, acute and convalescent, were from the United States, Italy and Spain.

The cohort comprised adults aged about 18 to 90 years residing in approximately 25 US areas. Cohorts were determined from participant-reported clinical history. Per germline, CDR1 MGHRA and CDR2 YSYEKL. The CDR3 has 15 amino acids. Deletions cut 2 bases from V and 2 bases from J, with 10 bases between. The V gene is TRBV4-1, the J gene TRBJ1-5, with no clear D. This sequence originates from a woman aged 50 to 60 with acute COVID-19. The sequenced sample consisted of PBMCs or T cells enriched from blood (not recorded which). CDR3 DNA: TGCGCCAGCAGCCAACAACTAGGACGCAATCAGCCCCAGCATTTT. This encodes CASSQQLGRNQPQHF.